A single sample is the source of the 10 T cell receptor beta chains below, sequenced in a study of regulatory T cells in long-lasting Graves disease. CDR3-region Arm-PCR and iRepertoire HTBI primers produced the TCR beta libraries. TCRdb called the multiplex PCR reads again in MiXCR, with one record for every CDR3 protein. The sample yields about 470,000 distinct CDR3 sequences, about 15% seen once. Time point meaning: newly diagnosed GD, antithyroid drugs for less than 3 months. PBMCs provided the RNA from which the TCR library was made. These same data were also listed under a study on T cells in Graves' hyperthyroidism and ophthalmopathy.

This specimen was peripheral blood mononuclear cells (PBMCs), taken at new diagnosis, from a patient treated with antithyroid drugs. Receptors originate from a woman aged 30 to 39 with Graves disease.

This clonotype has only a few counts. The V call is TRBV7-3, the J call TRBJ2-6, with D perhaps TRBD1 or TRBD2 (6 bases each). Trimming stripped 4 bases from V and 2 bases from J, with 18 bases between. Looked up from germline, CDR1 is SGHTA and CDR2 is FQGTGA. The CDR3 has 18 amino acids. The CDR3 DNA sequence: TGTGCCAGCAGCTCCTTTGGGGGGCTGCGTCCTGGGGCCAACGTCCTGACTTTC. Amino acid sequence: CASSSFGGLRPGANVLTF.

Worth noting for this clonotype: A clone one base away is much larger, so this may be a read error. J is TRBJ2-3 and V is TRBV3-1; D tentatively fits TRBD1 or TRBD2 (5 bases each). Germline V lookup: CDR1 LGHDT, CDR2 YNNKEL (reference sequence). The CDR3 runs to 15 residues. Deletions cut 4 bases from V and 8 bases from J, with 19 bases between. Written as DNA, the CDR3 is TGTGCCAGCAGCCTAGAATGGGGGAGAAGGGTTACGCAGTATTTT. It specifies CASSLEWGRRVTQYF.

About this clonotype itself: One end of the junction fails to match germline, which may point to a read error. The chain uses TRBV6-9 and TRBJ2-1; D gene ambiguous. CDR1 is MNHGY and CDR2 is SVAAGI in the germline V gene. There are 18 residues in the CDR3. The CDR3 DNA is TGTGCCAGCAGTGATTCGCCCTGGGCAGGTCGATTTAACAATGAGCAGTTCTTC. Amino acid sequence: CASSDSPWAGRFNNEQFF.

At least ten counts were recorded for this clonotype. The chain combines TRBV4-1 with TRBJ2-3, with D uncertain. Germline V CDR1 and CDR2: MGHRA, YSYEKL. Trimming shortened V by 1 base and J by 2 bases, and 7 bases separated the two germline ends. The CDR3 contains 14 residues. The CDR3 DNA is TGCGCCAGCAGCCAAGTGCTTAACACAGATACGCAGTATTTT. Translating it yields CASSQVLNTDTQYF.

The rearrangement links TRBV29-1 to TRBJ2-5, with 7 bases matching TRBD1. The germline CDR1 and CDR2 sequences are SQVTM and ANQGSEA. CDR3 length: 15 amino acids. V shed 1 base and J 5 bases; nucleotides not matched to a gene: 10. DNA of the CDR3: TGCAGCGTTGAAGGGGTGCCAGGGGGTCAGGAGACCCAGTACTTC. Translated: CSVEGVPGGQETQYF.

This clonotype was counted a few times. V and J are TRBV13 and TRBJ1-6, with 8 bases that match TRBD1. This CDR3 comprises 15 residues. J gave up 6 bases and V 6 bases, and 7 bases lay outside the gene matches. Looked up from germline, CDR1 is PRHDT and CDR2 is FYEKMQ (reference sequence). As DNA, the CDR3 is TGTGCCAGCAGTCCTAGGACAGGGAGTAATTCACCCCTCCACTTT. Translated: CASSPRTGSNSPLHF.

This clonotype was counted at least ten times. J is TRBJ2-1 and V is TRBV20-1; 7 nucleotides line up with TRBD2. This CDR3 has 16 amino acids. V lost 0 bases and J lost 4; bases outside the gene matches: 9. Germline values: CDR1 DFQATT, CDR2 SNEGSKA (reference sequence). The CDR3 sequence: CSAREPRGLTYNEQFF. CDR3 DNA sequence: TGCAGTGCTAGAGAGCCTAGGGGACTAACATACAATGAGCAGTTCTTC.

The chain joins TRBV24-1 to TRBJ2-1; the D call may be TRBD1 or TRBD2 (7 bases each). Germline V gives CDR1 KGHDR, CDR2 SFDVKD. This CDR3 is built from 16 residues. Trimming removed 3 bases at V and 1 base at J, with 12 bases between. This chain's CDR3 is CATSDRQGGSYNEQFF. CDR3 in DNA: TGTGCCACCAGTGATAGACAGGGAGGGTCCTACAATGAGCAGTTCTTC.

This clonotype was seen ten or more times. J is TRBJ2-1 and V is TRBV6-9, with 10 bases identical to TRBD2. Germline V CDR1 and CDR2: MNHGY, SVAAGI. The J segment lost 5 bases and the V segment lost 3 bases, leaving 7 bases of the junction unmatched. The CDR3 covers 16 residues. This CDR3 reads CASSYQTGLANNEQFF. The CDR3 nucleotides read TGTGCCAGCAGTTACCAAACGGGACTAGCGAACAATGAGCAGTTCTTC.

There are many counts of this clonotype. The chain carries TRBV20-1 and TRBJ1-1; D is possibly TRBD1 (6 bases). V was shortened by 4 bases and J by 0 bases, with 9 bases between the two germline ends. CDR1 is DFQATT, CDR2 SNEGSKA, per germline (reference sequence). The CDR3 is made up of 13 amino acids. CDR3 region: CSANTGMNTEAFF. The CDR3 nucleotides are TGCAGTGCTAATACAGGGATGAACACTGAAGCTTTCTTT.